These 30 T cell receptor beta chains were all obtained from the same sample, sequenced in a study of CD8+CD57+ T cells in acquired aplastic anemia. It was patients with CD8+CD57+ cell expansion by flow cytometry who were chosen for sequencing. TCR beta VDJ and CDR3 profiling used genomic DNA as template. MiXCR, applied by TCRdb to the reads, yields one record per CDR3 protein. The table lists under 200,000 distinct CDR3 sequences, about half of them singletons. The sequencing input was sorted CD4+, CD8+, or CD8+CD57+ T cells (not recorded which) from PBMCs. These receptors originate from a human donor with aplastic anemia.

Only a few counts were recorded for this clonotype. V gene TRBV2 combines with J gene TRBJ2-5; TRBD1 matches 9 bases. Germline V gives CDR1 SNHLY, CDR2 FYNNEI. This CDR3 has 14 residues. J gave up 4 bases and V 8 bases, and 8 bases lay outside the gene matches. CDR3 DNA sequence: TGTGCCAGCCAGAGACAGGGGGGAGGAGAGACCCAGTACTTC. It codes for CASQRQGGGETQYF.

The CDR3 loop is CASSTLLVYEQYF. For the CDR3, the DNA is TGTGCCAGCAGCACCTTGCTAGTCTACGAGCAGTACTTC. The chain recombines TRBV7-3 with TRBJ2-7; D call uncertain. V lost 5 bases, J lost 3 bases, and 11 bases lay in between. CDR3 length: 13 amino acids. Germline V CDR1 and CDR2: SGHTA, FQGTGA.

This clonotype has at least ten counts. The chain couples TRBV20-1 to TRBJ2-7, with no clear D. The germline V and J ends were trimmed by 7 bases and 0 bases, with 16 bases remaining between them. The CDR3 spans 14 residues. CDR1 is DFQATT, CDR2 SNEGSKA, per germline (reference sequence). The CDR3 sequence: CSGKTSPVSYEQYF. CDR3 DNA: TGCAGTGGGAAGACGAGCCCCGTCTCCTACGAGCAGTACTTC.

The V gene is TRBV15, the J gene TRBJ2-3, with D tentatively TRBD1 (6 bases). This CDR3 has 14 residues. CDR1 is LNHNV, CDR2 YYDKDF, per germline (reference sequence). This CDR3 is CATQPGQTTDTQYF. The CDR3 DNA reads TGTGCTACCCAGCCAGGACAGACCACAGATACGCAGTATTTT.

A few counts support this clonotype. This chain uses TRBV6-1 with TRBJ1-5; 7 positions agree with TRBD1. With 0 bases clipped from V and 7 bases from J, the junction kept 12 bases outside the gene matches. The germline V gene encodes CDR1 MNHNS and CDR2 SASEGT. This CDR3 is built from 17 residues. Here the CDR3 DNA reads TGTGCCAGCAGTGAAGCGCAGGGGGGGGTTCAGGGGCAGCCCCAGCATTTT. Residues: CASSEAQGGVQGQPQHF.

This chain connects TRBV2 to TRBJ1-5; D not certain. Germline lookup yields CDR1 SNHLY and CDR2 FYNNEI. This CDR3 region has 13 residues. V was clipped by 6 bases and J by 2 bases, with 8 bases between them. The CDR3 protein is CASRADGNQPQHF. The CDR3 DNA follows: TGTGCCAGCAGAGCAGACGGCAATCAGCCCCAGCATTTT.

A few counts support this clonotype. The CDR3, as DNA: TGTGCCAGCAGTTCGACCGGGGTTGAAAAACTGTTTTTT. Protein sequence: CASSSTGVEKLFF. The rearrangement links TRBV2 to TRBJ1-4; unclear D gene. Per germline, CDR1 SNHLY and CDR2 FYNNEI. This CDR3 has 13 amino acids. V lost 5 bases and J lost 7, with 11 bases in between.

The CDR3 DNA reads as TGTGCCAGCAGCTCGGACAGGGGACCCTACAATGAGCAGTTCTTC. It codes for CASSSDRGPYNEQFF. This chain connects TRBV2 to TRBJ2-1, with 9 nucleotides matching TRBD1. The CDR3 is made up of 15 amino acids. The ends lost 6 bases at V and 2 bases at J; junction bases unmatched: 5. Germline V gene lookup returns CDR1 SNHLY and CDR2 FYNNEI.

This clonotype was recorded only once. The CDR3 region has the DNA TGCGCCAGCAGCCAAGATCGACAGGGGAATTCACCCCTCCACTTT. Protein sequence: CASSQDRQGNSPLHF. The chain employs TRBV4-3 and TRBJ1-6; 8 bases are shared with TRBD1. CDR1 and CDR2 from the germline V gene are LGHNA and YSLEER. V shed 0 bases and J 7 bases; nucleotides not matched to a gene: 2. This CDR3 contains 15 residues.

V usage is TRBV6-1 and J usage is TRBJ2-7; D is undetermined. The CDR3 sequence is 13 residues long. Germline CDR1 MNHNS, CDR2 SASEGT. V lost 6 bases and J lost 3, with 12 bases in between. The CDR3 is CASRRPPSYEQYF. DNA for the CDR3: TGTGCCAGCAGGCGTCCACCGAGCTACGAGCAGTACTTC.

There are many counts of this clonotype. V is TRBV19 and J is TRBJ2-6; 8 positions agree with TRBD1. CDR3 length: 17 residues. V dropped 4 bases and J dropped 2; count of bases not matched to a gene: 7. Looked up from germline, CDR1 is LNHDA and CDR2 is SQIVND (reference sequence). The CDR3 region is CASSKGQDNAGANVLTF. Written as DNA, the CDR3 is TGTGCCAGTAGTAAGGGACAGGATAACGCTGGGGCCAACGTCCTGACTTTC.

The V call is TRBV24-1, the J call TRBJ2-5; 9 positions match TRBD2. The CDR3 contains 13 residues. Trimming removed 10 bases from V and 5 bases from J; junction bases left unmatched: 7. CDR1 and CDR2 from the germline V gene are KGHDR and SFDVKD. CDR3 nucleotide sequence: TGTGCCACTGCGGTTAGCGGGGGTGAGACCCAGTACTTC. Translation: CATAVSGGETQYF.

This rearrangement joins TRBV27 to TRBJ2-2, with 7 positions matching TRBD2. Germline-derived CDR1 and CDR2 are MNHEY and SMNVEV (reference sequence). This CDR3 is built from 19 residues. Germline trimming cut 5 bases from V and 0 bases from J; bases unmatched to any gene: 15. CDR3 nucleotides: TGTGCCAGCAGTCCCGGGGGAGGGGCAGGGAGGGCGAACACCGGGGAGCTGTTTTTT. Translation gives CASSPGGGAGRANTGELFF.

This clonotype was seen at least ten times. This sequence joins TRBV29-1 and TRBJ2-7; TRBD1 matches 9 bases. The junction had 13 bases not matched to a gene; V was cut back by 4 bases and J by 6 bases. The CDR3 runs 15 residues. Germline V gene data show CDR1 as SQVTM and CDR2 as ANQGSEA. The CDR3 here is CSVVRQGEGLREQYF. The CDR3 DNA follows: TGCAGCGTTGTCAGACAGGGGGAAGGTCTACGCGAGCAGTACTTC.

To note about this clonotype: A single base separates this from a much larger clone, so it may be a read error. V usage is TRBV5-4 and J usage is TRBJ1-5, with 7 bases that match TRBD1. Germline V CDR1 and CDR2: SGHNT, YYREEE (reference sequence). This CDR3 comprises 17 residues. V lost 0 bases, J lost 5 bases, and 11 bases stayed unmatched. The CDR3 nucleotides are TGTGCCAGCAGCTTGGGGGCAGGGGGACAGAGCGATCAGCCCCAGCATTTT. Translated, it gives CASSLGAGGQSDQPQHF.

This clonotype was detected ten times or more. This chain joins TRBV20-1 and TRBJ2-3; D remains unclear. Trimming removed 5 bases from V and 0 bases from J, with 9 bases in between. The CDR3 loop spans 13 amino acids. CDR1 is DFQATT, CDR2 SNEGSKA, per germline (reference sequence). The CDR3 loop reads CSAGRLSTDTQYF. CDR3 bases: TGCAGTGCTGGAAGATTAAGCACAGATACGCAGTATTTT.

The chain combines TRBV5-1 with TRBJ1-1; TRBD1 matches at 8 bases. The V gene's germline CDR1 is SGHRS and CDR2 YFSETQ. CDR3 size: 14 residues. V was clipped by 1 base and J by 11 bases; unmatched bases: 10. The CDR3 here is CASSLLQVTGGAFF. The CDR3 region has the DNA TGCGCCAGCAGCTTGTTACAGGTCACAGGGGGGGCTTTCTTT. The full variable domain, completed using reference TRBV5-1 and TRBJ1-1, is KAGVTQTPRYLIKTRGQQVTLSCSPISGHRSVSWYQQTPGQGLQFLFEYFSETQRNKGNFPGRFSGRQFSNSRSEMNVSTLELGDSALYLCASSLLQVTGGAFFGQGTRLTVV.

This rearrangement joins TRBV29-1 to TRBJ1-2; 9 positions match TRBD1. The CDR3 runs to 14 residues. The V and J ends lost 4 bases and 7 bases, in that order; junction bases with no gene match: 10. Germline-derived CDR1 and CDR2 are SQVTM and ANQGSEA. The CDR3: CSVVIAGTGFGYTF. The CDR3 DNA is TGCAGCGTTGTGATAGCCGGGACAGGGTTTGGCTACACCTTC. Together with reference TRBV29-1 and TRBJ1-2, the CDR3 gives the full variable domain: SAVISQKPSRDICQRGTSLTIQCQVDSQVTMMFWYRQQPGQSLTLIATANQGSEATYESGFVIDKFPISRPNLTFSTLTVSNMSPEDSSIYLCSVVIAGTGFGYTFGSGTRLTVV.

This chain connects TRBV29-1 to TRBJ2-7; 7 bases align to TRBD1. The CDR3 consists of 13 residues. Losses at the gene ends were 4 bases for V and 3 bases for J; bases not matched to a gene: 6. Per germline, CDR1 SQVTM and CDR2 ANQGSEA. CDR3 residues: CSVGQGVIYEQYF. The CDR3 nucleotides read TGCAGCGTTGGGCAGGGGGTGATCTACGAGCAGTACTTC.

This clonotype was counted at least ten times. J is TRBJ2-7 and V is TRBV3-1; maybe TRBD2 (6 bases). In germline, CDR1 is LGHDT, CDR2 YNNKEL (reference sequence). The CDR3 runs to 16 residues. Trimming removed 1 base from V and 0 bases from J, with 13 bases in between. CDR3 nucleotides: TGTGCCAGCAGCCAAGCCCGGGACTTCGGCTCCTACGAGCAGTACGTC. Residues: CASSQARDFGSYEQYV.

This sequence joins TRBV10-3 and TRBJ1-1, with TRBD1 matching 11 bases. Judging by the DNA end, TRBJ1-6 fits better; the J call may be wrong. Germline V gives CDR1 ENHRY, CDR2 SYGVKD. The CDR3 is made up of 15 amino acids. Here the CDR3 DNA reads TGTGCCATCAGTGAGTCCGGGACAGGGGGTTCACCCCTCCACTTT. Its translation is CAISESGTGGSPLHF.

The CDR3 loop is CASSIPGGTAFF. The CDR3 DNA sequence: TGTGCCAGTAGTATCCCAGGGGGTACAGCTTTCTTT. The chain has TRBV19 and TRBJ1-1; TRBD1 matches 7 bases. V was pared by 3 bases and J by 10 bases, with 5 bases of the junction left unmatched. This CDR3 has 12 amino acids. Germline V CDR1 and CDR2: LNHDA, SQIVND (reference sequence).

The rearrangement uses TRBV19 and TRBJ1-2, with 9 bases matching TRBD1. CDR3 size: 16 residues. Germline V lookup: CDR1 LNHDA, CDR2 SQIVND (reference sequence). V gave up 5 bases and J gave up 8 bases; unmatched junction bases: 15. The chain's CDR3 is CASSASSGQGSGGYTF. CDR3 sequence (DNA): TGTGCCAGTAGTGCCTCCTCGGGACAGGGATCGGGCGGCTACACCTTC.

The rearrangement links TRBV30 to TRBJ1-2, with D possibly being TRBD1 (6 bases). The CDR3 consists of 14 residues. In germline, CDR1 is GTSNPN, CDR2 SVGIG (reference sequence). With 3 bases removed from V and 4 bases from J, the gap between germline ends came to 15 bases. The CDR3 reads CAWREQGDPYGYTF. In DNA form, the CDR3 reads TGTGCCTGGAGAGAACAGGGAGACCCCTATGGCTACACCTTC.

As DNA, the CDR3 is TGTGCCAGCAGGGGGGACGGGGAAGCTTTCTTT. This sequence encodes CASRGDGEAFF. V and J are TRBV2 and TRBJ1-1; tentative D call: TRBD1 (5 bases). V was clipped by 6 bases and J by 8 bases, with 10 bases between them. CDR1 SNHLY and CDR2 FYNNEI come from the germline V gene. The CDR3 loop spans 11 amino acids.

This clonotype was picked up a small number of times. Mismatch with germline at one junction end may stem from a read error. V and J are TRBV10-2 and TRBJ2-1; the match to TRBD2 covers 10 bases. CDR3 length: 16 amino acids. Per germline, CDR1 WSHSY and CDR2 SAAADI. The CDR3 loop reads CASSYPTSGTYNEQFF. The CDR3 DNA sequence: TGTGCCAGCAGTTACCCAACTAGCGGGACCTACAATGAGCAGTTCTTC.

This clonotype was counted ten times or more. The CDR3 loop is CSAWPDSNQPQHF. CDR3 sequence (DNA): TGCAGTGCTTGGCCGGACAGCAATCAGCCCCAGCATTTT. The rearrangement links TRBV20-1 to TRBJ1-5; D is unclear. CDR3 length: 13 amino acids. Germline-derived CDR1 and CDR2 are DFQATT and SNEGSKA (reference sequence). Trimming shortened V by 5 bases and J by 1 base, and 9 bases separated the two germline ends.

This clonotype occurred once. The chain has TRBV29-1 and TRBJ2-7; 7 positions match TRBD1. Per the germline V gene, CDR1 is SQVTM and CDR2 is ANQGSEA. V dropped 0 bases and J dropped 4; count of bases not matched to a gene: 12. This CDR3 contains 16 residues. In DNA, the CDR3 is TGCAGCGTTGAAGATTACAGGGCAGGGGGAAGGTACGAGCAGTACTTC. Amino acids: CSVEDYRAGGRYEQYF.

This clonotype was seen ten or more times. The chain carries TRBV15 and TRBJ1-4; D uncertain. This CDR3 is built from 13 residues. V was trimmed by 0 bases and J by 14 bases, leaving 13 bases between them. Looked up from germline, CDR1 is LNHNV and CDR2 is YYDKDF (reference sequence). Here the CDR3 reads CATSRDPAGWLFF. CDR3 in DNA: TGTGCCACCAGCAGAGACCCGGCCGGTTGGCTGTTTTTT.

CDR3 residues: CATSRDRQGGNTIYF. CDR3 DNA sequence: TGTGCCACCAGCAGAGATCGGCAGGGAGGGAACACCATATATTTT. The chain has TRBV15 and TRBJ1-3; a possible D gene is TRBD1 (5 bases). V lost 0 bases, J lost 7 bases, and 13 bases lay in between. The CDR3 spans 15 residues. CDR1 is LNHNV and CDR2 is YYDKDF in the germline V gene (reference sequence).